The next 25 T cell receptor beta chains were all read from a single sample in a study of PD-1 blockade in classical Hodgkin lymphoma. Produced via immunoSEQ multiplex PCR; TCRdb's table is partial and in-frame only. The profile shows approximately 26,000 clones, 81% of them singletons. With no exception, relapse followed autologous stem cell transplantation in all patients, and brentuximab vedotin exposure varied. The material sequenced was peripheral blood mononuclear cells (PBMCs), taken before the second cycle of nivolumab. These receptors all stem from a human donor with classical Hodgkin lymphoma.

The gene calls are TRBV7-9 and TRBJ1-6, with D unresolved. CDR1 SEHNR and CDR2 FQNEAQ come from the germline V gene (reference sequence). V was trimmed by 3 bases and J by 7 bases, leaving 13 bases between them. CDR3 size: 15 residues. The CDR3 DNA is TGTGCCAGCAGCTTCGGCGGCAACTTGAATTCACCCCTCCACTTT. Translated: CASSFGGNLNSPLHF.

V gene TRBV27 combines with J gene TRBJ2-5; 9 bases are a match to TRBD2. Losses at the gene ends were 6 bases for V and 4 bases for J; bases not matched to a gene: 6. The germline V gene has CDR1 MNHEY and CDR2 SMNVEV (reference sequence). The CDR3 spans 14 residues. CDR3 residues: CASSRLADSETQYF. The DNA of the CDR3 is TGTGCCAGCAGCCGACTAGCGGACTCAGAGACCCAGTACTTC.

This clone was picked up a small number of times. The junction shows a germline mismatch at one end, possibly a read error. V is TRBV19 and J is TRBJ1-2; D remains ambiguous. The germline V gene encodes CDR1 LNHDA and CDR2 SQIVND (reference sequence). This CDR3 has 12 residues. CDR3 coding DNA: TGTGCCAGTAGTACTACCGACAAACCCTATTTCTTC. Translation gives CASSTTDKPYFF. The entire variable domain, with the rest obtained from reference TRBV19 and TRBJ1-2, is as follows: DGGITQSPKYLFRKEGQNVTLSCEQNLNHDAMYWYRQDPGQGLRLIYYSQIVNDFQKGDIAEGYSVSREKKESFPLTVTSAQKNPTAFYLCASSTTDKPYFFGSGTRLTVV.

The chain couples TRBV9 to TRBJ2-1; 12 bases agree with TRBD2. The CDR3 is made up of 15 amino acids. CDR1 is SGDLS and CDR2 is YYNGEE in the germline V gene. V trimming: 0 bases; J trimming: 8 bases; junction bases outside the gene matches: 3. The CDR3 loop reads CASSVDGLAGYEQFF. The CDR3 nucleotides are TGTGCCAGCAGCGTAGACGGACTAGCGGGATATGAGCAGTTCTTC.

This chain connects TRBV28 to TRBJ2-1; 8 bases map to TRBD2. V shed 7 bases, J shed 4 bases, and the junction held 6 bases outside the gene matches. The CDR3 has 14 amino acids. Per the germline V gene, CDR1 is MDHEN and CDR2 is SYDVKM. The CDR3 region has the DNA TGTGCCAGCAAGATGACTAGCGCGTACAATGAGCAGTTCTTC. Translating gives CASKMTSAYNEQFF.

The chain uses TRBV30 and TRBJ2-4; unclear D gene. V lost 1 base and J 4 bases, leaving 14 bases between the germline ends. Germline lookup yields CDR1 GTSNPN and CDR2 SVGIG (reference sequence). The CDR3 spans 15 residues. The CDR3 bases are TGTGCCTGGAGTGAAGGTGTATTATCTAAAAACATTCAGTACTTC. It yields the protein CAWSEGVLSKNIQYF.

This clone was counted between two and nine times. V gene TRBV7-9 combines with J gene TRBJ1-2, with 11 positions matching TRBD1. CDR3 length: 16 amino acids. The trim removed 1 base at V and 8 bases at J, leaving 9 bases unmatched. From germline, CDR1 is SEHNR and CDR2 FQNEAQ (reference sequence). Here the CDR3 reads CASSLGGTGGLLGYTF. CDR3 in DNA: TGTGCCAGCAGCTTAGGCGGGACAGGGGGTCTACTCGGCTACACCTTC.

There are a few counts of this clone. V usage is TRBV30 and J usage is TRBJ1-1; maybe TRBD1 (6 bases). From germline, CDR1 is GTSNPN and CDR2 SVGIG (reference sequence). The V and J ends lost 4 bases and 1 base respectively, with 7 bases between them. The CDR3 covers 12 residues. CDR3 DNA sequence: TGTGCCTGGACGACAGGGAACACTGAAGCTTTCTTT. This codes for CAWTTGNTEAFF.

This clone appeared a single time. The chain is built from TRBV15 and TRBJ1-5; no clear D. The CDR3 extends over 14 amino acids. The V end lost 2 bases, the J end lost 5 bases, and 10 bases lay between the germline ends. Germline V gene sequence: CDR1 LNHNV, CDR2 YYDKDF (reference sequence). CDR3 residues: CATSRPGKDQPQHF. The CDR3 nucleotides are TGTGCCACCAGCAGACCCGGGAAAGATCAGCCCCAGCATTTT.

The CDR3 nucleotides read TGTGCCTGGAGTTTTCAACTCCAACCTGAAGCTTTCTTT. Protein: CAWSFQLQPEAFF. The chain is built from TRBV30 and TRBJ1-1; the D is unclear. Germline values: CDR1 GTSNPN, CDR2 SVGIG (reference sequence). V dropped 2 bases and J dropped 6 bases, with 13 bases sitting between them. The CDR3 spans 13 residues.

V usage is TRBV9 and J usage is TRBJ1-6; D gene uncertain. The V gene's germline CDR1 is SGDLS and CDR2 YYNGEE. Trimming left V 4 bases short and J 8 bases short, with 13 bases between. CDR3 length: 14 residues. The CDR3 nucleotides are TGTGCCAGCAGCTCCGGGCGTATCTATTCACCCCTCCACTTT. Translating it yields CASSSGRIYSPLHF.

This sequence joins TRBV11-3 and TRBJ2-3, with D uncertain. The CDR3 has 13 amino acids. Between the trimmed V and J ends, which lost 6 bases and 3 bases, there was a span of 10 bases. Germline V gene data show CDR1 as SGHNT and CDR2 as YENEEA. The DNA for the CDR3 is TGTGCCAGCAGTTACACGATTACAGATACGCAGTATTTT. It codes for CASSYTITDTQYF.

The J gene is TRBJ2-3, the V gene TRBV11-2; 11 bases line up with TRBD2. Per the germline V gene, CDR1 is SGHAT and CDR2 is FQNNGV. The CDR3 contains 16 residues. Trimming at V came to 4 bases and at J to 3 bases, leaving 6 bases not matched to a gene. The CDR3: CASSYVAGGITDTQYF. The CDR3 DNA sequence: TGTGCCAGCAGCTATGTAGCGGGAGGGATAACAGATACGCAGTATTTT.

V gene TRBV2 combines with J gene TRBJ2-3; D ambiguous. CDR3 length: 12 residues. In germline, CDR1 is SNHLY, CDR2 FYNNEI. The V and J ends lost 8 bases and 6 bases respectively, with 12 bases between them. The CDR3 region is CASGKGFDTQYF. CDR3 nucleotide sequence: TGTGCCAGCGGGAAGGGTTTTGATACGCAGTATTTT.

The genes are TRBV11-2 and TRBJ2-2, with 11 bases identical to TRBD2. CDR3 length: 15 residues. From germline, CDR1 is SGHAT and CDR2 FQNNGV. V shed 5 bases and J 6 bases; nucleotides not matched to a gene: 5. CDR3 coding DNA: TGTGCCAGCAGCCAATCGGGACTAGCGGCCGGGGAGCTGTTTTTT. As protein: CASSQSGLAAGELFF.

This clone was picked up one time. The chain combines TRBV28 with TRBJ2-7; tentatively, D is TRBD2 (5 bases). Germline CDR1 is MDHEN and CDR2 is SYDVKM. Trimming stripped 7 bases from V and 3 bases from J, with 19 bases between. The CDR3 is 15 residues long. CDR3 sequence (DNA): TGTGCCAGCAACCAACAAGCGGCAGGACTCTACGAGCAGTACTTC. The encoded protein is CASNQQAAGLYEQYF.

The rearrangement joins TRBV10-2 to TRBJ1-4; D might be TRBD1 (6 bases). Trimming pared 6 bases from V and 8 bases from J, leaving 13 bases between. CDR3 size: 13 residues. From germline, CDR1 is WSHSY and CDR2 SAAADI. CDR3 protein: CASRLTGGEKLFF. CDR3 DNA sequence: TGCGCCAGCAGATTGACAGGAGGGGAAAAACTGTTTTTT.

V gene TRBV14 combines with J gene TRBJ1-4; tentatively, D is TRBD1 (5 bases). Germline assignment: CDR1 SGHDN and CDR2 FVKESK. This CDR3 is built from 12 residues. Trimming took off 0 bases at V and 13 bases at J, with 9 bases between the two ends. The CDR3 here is CASSQDRGGLFF. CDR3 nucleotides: TGTGCCAGCAGCCAAGATAGGGGAGGACTGTTTTTT.

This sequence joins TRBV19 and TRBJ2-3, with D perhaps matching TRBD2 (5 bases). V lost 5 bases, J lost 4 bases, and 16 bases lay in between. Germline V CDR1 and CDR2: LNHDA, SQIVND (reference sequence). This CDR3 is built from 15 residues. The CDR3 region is CASSQGNSVPDTQYF. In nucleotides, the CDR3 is TGTGCCAGTAGTCAAGGGAATAGCGTCCCAGATACGCAGTATTTT.

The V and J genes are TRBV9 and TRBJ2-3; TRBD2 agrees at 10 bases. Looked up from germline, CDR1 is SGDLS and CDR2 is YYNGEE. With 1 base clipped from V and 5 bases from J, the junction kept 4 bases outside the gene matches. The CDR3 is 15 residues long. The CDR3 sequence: CASSVLAGGGDTQYF. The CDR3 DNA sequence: TGTGCCAGCAGCGTATTAGCGGGAGGAGGAGATACGCAGTATTTT.

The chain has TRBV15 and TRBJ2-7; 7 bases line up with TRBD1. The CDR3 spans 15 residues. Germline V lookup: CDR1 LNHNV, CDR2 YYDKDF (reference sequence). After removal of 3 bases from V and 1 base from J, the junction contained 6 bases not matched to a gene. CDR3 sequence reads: CATSRGLGQSYEQYF. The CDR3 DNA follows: TGTGCCACCAGCAGGGGATTGGGACAGTCCTACGAGCAGTACTTC. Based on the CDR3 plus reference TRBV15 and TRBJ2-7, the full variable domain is DAMVIQNPRYQVTQFGKPVTLSCSQTLNHNVMYWYQQKSSQAPKLLFHYYDKDFNNEADTPDNFQSRRPNTSFCFLDIRSPGLGDTAMYLCATSRGLGQSYEQYFGPGTRLTVT.

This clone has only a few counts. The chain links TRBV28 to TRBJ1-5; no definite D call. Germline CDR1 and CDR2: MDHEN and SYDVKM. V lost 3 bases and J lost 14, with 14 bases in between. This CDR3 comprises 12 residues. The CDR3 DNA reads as TGTGCCAGCAGTTTGGGGTCGTTGGTGGAGCATTTT. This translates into CASSLGSLVEHF.

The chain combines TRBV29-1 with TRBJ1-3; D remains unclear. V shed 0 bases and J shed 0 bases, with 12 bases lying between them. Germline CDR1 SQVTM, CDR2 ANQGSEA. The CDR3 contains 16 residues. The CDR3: CSVEDSWGVSGNTIYF. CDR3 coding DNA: TGCAGCGTTGAAGATTCCTGGGGTGTCTCTGGAAACACCATATATTTT.

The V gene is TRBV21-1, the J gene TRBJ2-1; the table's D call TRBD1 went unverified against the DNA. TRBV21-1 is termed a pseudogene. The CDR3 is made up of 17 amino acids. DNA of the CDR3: TGTGCCAGCAGCAAAGGCCCCGGGACAGGGGTTAATAGGGAGCAGTTCTTC. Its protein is CASSKGPGTGVNREQFF.

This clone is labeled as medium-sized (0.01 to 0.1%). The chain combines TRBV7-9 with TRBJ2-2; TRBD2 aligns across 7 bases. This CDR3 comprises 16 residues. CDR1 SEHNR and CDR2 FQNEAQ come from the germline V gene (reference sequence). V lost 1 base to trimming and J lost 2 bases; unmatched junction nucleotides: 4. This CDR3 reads CASSLVGGGNTGELFF. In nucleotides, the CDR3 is TGTGCCAGCAGCTTAGTGGGCGGGGGTAACACCGGGGAGCTGTTTTTT.